What follows are 32 T cell receptor beta chains derived from one specimen sequenced in a study of cytomegalovirus exposure and HLA in healthy donors. Vbeta (60) and Jbeta (13) primers were used in the PCR. Some clones are missing from TCRdb's copy, which holds only in-frame ones; the method was immunoSEQ multiplex PCR. The data contain fewer than 200,000 clones, around 75% of them singletons. Sequencing was carried out using PBMCs. The receptors come from a woman aged 50 to 60 in good health and CMV-seropositive.

This clone was counted only a few times. The chain is built from TRBV7-8 and TRBJ1-4; TRBD1 might be the D (6 bases). CDR1 SGHVS and CDR2 FQNEAQ come from the germline V gene. The CDR3 is 15 amino acids. The ends were cut back, 5 bases at V and 8 bases at J, with 18 bases in the middle. The CDR3 coding sequence is TGTGCCAGCAGCAGTACAGGGAAGGCAAACGAAAAACTGTTTTTT. This sequence encodes CASSSTGKANEKLFF. The variable domain in full, with the rest retrieved from reference TRBV7-8 and TRBJ1-4, is GAGVSQSPRYKVAKRGQDVALRCDPISGHVSLFWYQQALGQGPEFLTYFQNEAQLDKSGLPSDRFFAERPEGSVSTLKIQRTQQEDSAVYLCASSSTGKANEKLFFGSGTQLSVL.

This sequence joins TRBV10-3 and TRBJ1-2; D is possibly TRBD1 (5 bases). V lost 3 bases to trimming and J lost 5 bases, with 7 bases between them. This CDR3 has 12 residues. Germline V gene lookup returns CDR1 ENHRY and CDR2 SYGVKD. CDR3 residues: CAISEQEYGYTF. CDR3 sequence (DNA): TGTGCCATCAGTGAACAGGAATATGGCTACACCTTC.

The chain employs TRBV5-1 and TRBJ1-2; no clear D. This CDR3 spans 15 amino acids. V was pared by 0 bases and J by 0 bases, with 9 bases between. The germline CDR1 and CDR2 sequences are SGHRS and YFSETQ. CDR3 nucleotide sequence: TGCGCCAGCAGCTTGGTACAAGACTCTAACTATGGCTACACCTTC. It codes for CASSLVQDSNYGYTF.

The CDR3 bases are TGTGCCAGTAGTAGGGCAGGGGTCCCTCGGGCTGAAGCTTTCTTT. Its translation is CASSRAGVPRAEAFF. The chain links TRBV19 to TRBJ1-1; the D gene is possibly TRBD1 (6 bases). Per germline, CDR1 LNHDA and CDR2 SQIVND (reference sequence). Trimming removed 4 bases from V and 6 bases from J, with 18 bases in between. This CDR3 contains 15 residues.

Only a few counts were recorded for this clone. This chain uses TRBV2 with TRBJ1-1, with unresolved D. This CDR3 spans 13 amino acids. CDR1 is SNHLY, CDR2 FYNNEI, per germline. V was shortened by 7 bases and J by 11 bases, with 20 bases between the two germline ends. CDR3 nucleotide sequence: TGTGCCAGCATGAAAGAGGGCAGGAGGAGGGCTTTCTTT. It specifies CASMKEGRRRAFF.

This clone has more than one count but fewer than ten. CDR3 sequence: CASSLMELVRNEQFF. The CDR3 DNA is TGTGCCAGCAGCTTAATGGAATTGGTGCGGAATGAGCAGTTCTTC. This chain links TRBV7-9 with TRBJ2-1; D gene uncertain. Germline loops: CDR1 SEHNR, CDR2 FQNEAQ (reference sequence). Deletions cut 2 bases from V and 7 bases from J, with 15 bases between. CDR3 length: 15 amino acids.

The gene calls are TRBV7-3 and TRBJ2-1, with TRBD2 as a possible D gene (6 bases). CDR3 size: 12 residues. The V gene's germline CDR1 is SGHTA and CDR2 FQGTGA. Trimming shortened V by 4 bases and J by 13 bases, and 14 bases separated the two germline ends. CDR3 amino acids: CASSSESGVQFF. In DNA form, the CDR3 reads TGTGCCAGCAGCTCGGAGTCGGGGGTTCAGTTCTTC.

J is TRBJ2-4 and V is TRBV5-1; D gene uncertain. CDR1 is SGHRS, CDR2 YFSETQ, per germline. V gave up 7 bases and J gave up 4 bases, with 15 bases separating them. The CDR3 is 14 amino acids. The CDR3 loop is CASGPGSSKNIQYF. Written as DNA, the CDR3 is TGCGCCAGCGGCCCCGGGTCTTCGAAAAACATTCAGTACTTC.

The genes are TRBV28 and TRBJ2-1; TRBD2 agrees at 13 bases. Germline CDR1 is MDHEN and CDR2 is SYDVKM. The CDR3 covers 15 residues. Trimming took 6 bases from V and 2 from J; bases not matched to a gene: 1. The CDR3 DNA reads as TGTGCCAGCAGCACTAGCGGGGGGGCCTACAATGAGCAGTTCTTC. As protein: CASSTSGGAYNEQFF.

This clone was seen a handful of times. The V gene is TRBV6-1, the J gene TRBJ1-1; 8 bases match TRBD1. Unmatched junction bases numbered 6, after V lost 6 bases and J lost 0 bases. Germline CDR1 MNHNS, CDR2 SASEGT. The CDR3 loop spans 15 amino acids. CDR3 protein: CASRETGVMNTEAFF. The CDR3 DNA follows: TGTGCCAGCAGGGAGACAGGGGTCATGAACACTGAAGCTTTCTTT.

The chain couples TRBV5-4 to TRBJ1-1; TRBD1 matches 12 bases. This CDR3 comprises 17 residues. V lost 4 bases and J lost 3; bases outside the gene matches: 10. Germline lookup yields CDR1 SGHNT and CDR2 YYREEE (reference sequence). The CDR3 loop is CASSLGTGGEQDTEAFF. CDR3 DNA sequence: TGTGCCAGCAGCCTAGGGACAGGGGGCGAACAGGACACTGAAGCTTTCTTT.

Comment on this clone: Its ends do not fully match the called genes, so a read error is possible. This chain connects TRBV5-1 to TRBJ2-5; TRBD1 matches at 9 bases. The germline V gene encodes CDR1 SGHRS and CDR2 YFSETQ. The CDR3 is 14 residues long. CDR3 in DNA: TGCGCCAGCAAACCCGGGACAGGGCAAGGGACCCAGTACTTC. Translation gives CASKPGTGQGTQYF.

The gene calls are TRBV11-2 and TRBJ2-7; D is possibly TRBD1 (6 bases). The CDR3 runs to 13 residues. Trimming took off 2 bases at V and 6 bases at J, with 11 bases between the two ends. Germline V CDR1 and CDR2: SGHAT, FQNNGV. The chain's CDR3 is CASSLNRVREQYF. In DNA, the CDR3 is TGTGCCAGCAGCTTAAACAGGGTACGCGAGCAGTACTTC. The full variable domain, in which reference TRBV11-2 and TRBJ2-7 provide the parts outside the CDR3, is EAGVAQSPRYKIIEKRQSVAFWCNPISGHATLYWYQQILGQGPKLLIQFQNNGVVDDSQLPKDRFSAERLKGVDSTLKIQPAKLEDSAVYLCASSLNRVREQYFGPGTRLTVT.

This chain joins TRBV2 and TRBJ2-7; 9 bases agree with TRBD1. V shed 7 bases and J 7 bases; nucleotides not matched to a gene: 11. CDR1 and CDR2 (germline): SNHLY, FYNNEI. The CDR3 is 14 residues long. The CDR3 nucleotides read TGTGCCAGCACCGGAAGGACAGGGGTCGGGGAGCAGTACTTC. This translates into CASTGRTGVGEQYF.

The chain links TRBV5-1 to TRBJ1-1, with 8 bases matching TRBD1. The length of the CDR3 is 17 residues. Germline V gives CDR1 SGHRS, CDR2 YFSETQ. V was pared by 4 bases and J by 1 base, with 12 bases of the junction left unmatched. CDR3 in amino acids: CASSTEPQGARNTEAFF. The DNA of the CDR3 is TGCGCCAGCAGCACCGAGCCTCAGGGGGCGAGGAACACTGAAGCTTTCTTT.

The chain couples TRBV5-1 to TRBJ2-5, with a weak D call TRBD2 (5 bases). V lost 2 bases, J lost 3 bases, and 11 bases lay in between. The length of the CDR3 is 14 residues. The germline CDR1 and CDR2 sequences are SGHRS and YFSETQ. The CDR3 reads CASSLRDGEETQYF. The CDR3 nucleotides read TGCGCCAGCAGCTTAAGAGACGGGGAAGAGACCCAGTACTTC.

Here the CDR3 DNA reads TGTGCCAGCAGTGTCGACGAGGTTCGCAATCAGCCCCAGCATTTT. Translation: CASSVDEVRNQPQHF. The chain has TRBV6-6 and TRBJ1-5; D uncertain. V lost 5 bases and J 2 bases, leaving 13 bases between the germline ends. Looked up from germline, CDR1 is MNHNY and CDR2 is SVGAGI (reference sequence). The CDR3 runs to 15 residues.

This chain uses TRBV18 with TRBJ2-5; D is undetermined. The length of the CDR3 is 14 residues. Per germline, CDR1 KGHSH and CDR2 LQKENI. V gave up 0 bases and J gave up 4 bases, with 9 bases separating them. This chain's CDR3 is CASSPPSQRETQYF. DNA of the CDR3: TGTGCCAGCTCACCACCGTCTCAGCGAGAGACCCAGTACTTC.

The chain employs TRBV4-2 and TRBJ1-4; D possibly corresponds to TRBD1 (5 bases). This CDR3 has 18 amino acids. V lost 4 bases and J lost 2, with 20 bases in between. Germline lookup yields CDR1 LGHNA and CDR2 YNFKEQ. The CDR3 DNA follows: TGTGCCAGCAGCCCGAATTCGGGGGTGGATGCGACTAATGAAAAACTGTTTTTT. As protein: CASSPNSGVDATNEKLFF.

The chain joins TRBV12-2 to TRBJ1-6. TRBV12-2 is a listed pseudogene. The CDR3 contains 18 residues. CDR3 sequence (DNA): TGTGCAAGTCGCCCTACCTACCCGCGTCGGTTGCATAATTCACCCCTCCACTTT. It is translated as CASRPTYPRRLHNSPLHF.

About this clone itself: This CDR3 is also generated by other DNA sequences in the sample. J is TRBJ1-5 and V is TRBV25-1, with 7 bases fitting TRBD1. Germline V gives CDR1 MGHDK, CDR2 SYGVNS. This CDR3 contains 14 residues. V lost 2 bases, J lost 5 bases, and 3 bases stayed unmatched. The CDR3 spells CASSEGTEYQPQHF. CDR3 coding DNA: TGTGCCAGCAGTGAAGGGACAGAATATCAGCCCCAGCATTTT.

V is TRBV6-1 and J is TRBJ2-5; D perhaps matches TRBD1 (5 bases). This CDR3 is 15 amino acids long. V lost 2 bases, J lost 5 bases, and 15 bases lay in between. The germline V gene has CDR1 MNHNS and CDR2 SASEGT. In nucleotides, the CDR3 is TGTGCCAGCAGTGAAAGCAGGGTAACTTGGGAGACCCAGTACTTC. Translated, it gives CASSESRVTWETQYF.

The chain is built from TRBV7-8 and TRBJ1-1; a possible D gene is TRBD1 (6 bases). From germline, CDR1 is SGHVS and CDR2 FQNEAQ. The V and J ends lost 4 bases and 4 bases respectively, with 22 bases between them. The CDR3 is made up of 17 amino acids. CDR3 amino acids: CASSSGRGAVLSTEAFF. The CDR3 nucleotides read TGTGCCAGCAGCTCGGGGAGGGGGGCCGTATTGAGCACTGAAGCTTTCTTT. Filled out from reference TRBV7-8 and TRBJ1-1, the complete variable domain reads GAGVSQSPRYKVAKRGQDVALRCDPISGHVSLFWYQQALGQGPEFLTYFQNEAQLDKSGLPSDRFFAERPEGSVSTLKIQRTQQEDSAVYLCASSSGRGAVLSTEAFFGQGTRLTVV.

The chain is built from TRBV19 and TRBJ1-5, with 12 bases matching TRBD1. The CDR3 has 17 amino acids. Germline V CDR1 and CDR2: LNHDA, SQIVND (reference sequence). J lost 2 bases, V lost 6 bases, and 8 bases had no gene match. In DNA form, the CDR3 reads TGTGCCAGTAGCTGGGGGACAGGGGGCCGTGGCAATCAGCCCCAGCATTTT. It translates to CASSWGTGGRGNQPQHF. Together with reference TRBV19 and TRBJ1-5, the CDR3 gives the full variable domain: DGGITQSPKYLFRKEGQNVTLSCEQNLNHDAMYWYRQDPGQGLRLIYYSQIVNDFQKGDIAEGYSVSREKKESFPLTVTSAQKNPTAFYLCASSWGTGGRGNQPQHFGDGTRLSIL.

The chain links TRBV9 to TRBJ2-3, with D perhaps matching TRBD2 (5 bases). The CDR3 spans 14 residues. V was clipped by 2 bases and J by 2 bases, with 9 bases between them. CDR1 is SGDLS, CDR2 YYNGEE, per germline. DNA for the CDR3: TGTGCCAGCAGCGTCCAGCGGAACACAGATACGCAGTATTTT. Translation gives CASSVQRNTDTQYF.

Regarding this clone: Other DNA sequences in the same sample also yield this CDR3. This chain connects TRBV5-1 to TRBJ2-5; D remains unclear. Germline assignment: CDR1 SGHRS and CDR2 YFSETQ. The CDR3 is 13 residues long. V was shortened by 0 bases and J by 3 bases, with 6 bases between the two germline ends. DNA of the CDR3: TGCGCCAGCAGCTTGGCACCAGAAGAGACCCAGTACTTC. Protein product: CASSLAPEETQYF.

In this sample, this clone turned up once. This sequence joins TRBV29-1 and TRBJ1-1; TRBD1 is a possible D gene (5 bases). The CDR3 extends over 14 amino acids. The germline V gene has CDR1 SQVTM and CDR2 ANQGSEA. Deletions cut 1 base from V and 3 bases from J, with 12 bases between. This CDR3 is CSVEGTGGDTEAFF. The DNA of the CDR3 is TGCAGCGTTGAAGGCACAGGTGGGGACACTGAAGCTTTCTTT.

With regard to this clone: This specimen includes other DNA sequences encoding the same CDR3. The V gene is TRBV5-5, the J gene TRBJ1-1, with D possibly being TRBD1 (6 bases). V shed 2 bases and J shed 7 bases, with 9 bases lying between them. The CDR3 is 12 residues long. Germline V CDR1 and CDR2: SGHKS, YYEKEE (reference sequence). The CDR3 bases are TGTGCCAGCAGCTTCGGACAGAATGAAGCTTTCTTT. It codes for CASSFGQNEAFF.

The rearrangement joins TRBV5-1 to TRBJ1-2; the D gene is possibly TRBD1 (5 bases). The V gene lost 7 bases and the J gene lost 2 bases, with 15 bases spanning the gap. This CDR3 is built from 14 residues. CDR1 SGHRS and CDR2 YFSETQ come from the germline V gene. The CDR3 region has the DNA TGCGCCAGCCTCCCTTTCCCAGGGAACTATGGCTACACCTTC. Its protein is CASLPFPGNYGYTF.

The chain links TRBV9 to TRBJ2-1; TRBD2 agrees at 9 bases. Germline assignment: CDR1 SGDLS and CDR2 YYNGEE. Trimming at V came to 2 bases and at J to 8 bases, leaving 8 bases not matched to a gene. The CDR3 has 15 residues. The chain's CDR3 is CASSVSTSGGYEQFF. Written as DNA, the CDR3 is TGTGCCAGCAGCGTCTCGACTAGCGGTGGTTATGAGCAGTTCTTC.

J is TRBJ2-7 and V is TRBV19; maybe TRBD2 (7 bases). The CDR3 has 15 amino acids. The germline V gene has CDR1 LNHDA and CDR2 SQIVND (reference sequence). The V gene lost 3 bases and the J gene lost 2 bases, with 14 bases spanning the gap. As DNA, the CDR3 is TGTGCCAGTAGTATTGGCGGGGGCCAGACCTACGAGCAGTACTTC. Encoded protein: CASSIGGGQTYEQYF.

This chain connects TRBV7-6 to TRBJ2-7; no firm D call. Trimming removed 4 bases at V and 0 bases at J, with 16 bases between. The length of the CDR3 is 16 residues. Germline-derived CDR1 and CDR2 are SGHVS and FNYEAQ. The DNA of the CDR3 is TGTGCCAGCAGCTCAAGCGACCGGTCTCCCTCCTACGAGCAGTACTTC. Protein: CASSSSDRSPSYEQYF.